This T cell receptor (beta chain) comes out of a study of T cell changes during pregnancy in multiple sclerosis. This table comes from immunoSEQ multiplex PCR, and its TCRdb copy is limited to in-frame clones, with some not included. Counted here are approximately 50,000 clones, almost 95% occurring once; the ten biggest clones make up about 0.69%. The germline gives CDR1 SGHNT, CDR2 YENEEA. The CDR3 runs 14 residues. The ends were cut back, 1 base at V and 0 bases at J, with 7 bases in the middle. The rearrangement uses TRBV11-3 and TRBJ2-7; D is unclear. The sample in question was CD4+ T cells from peripheral blood mononuclear cells, obtained in the third trimester of pregnancy. The receptor was derived from a female donor with multiple sclerosis, enrolled in a pregnancy study. CDR3 protein: CASSLGPSSYEQYF. The CDR3 nucleotides read TGTGCCAGCAGCTTAGGCCCCAGCTCCTACGAGCAGTACTTC.